What follows are 15 T cell receptor beta chains derived from one specimen sequenced in a study of control samples from healthy donors and cancer patients (dated by TCRdb to the early 2020s). Libraries were prepared through the immunoSEQ multiplex PCR assay. In TCRdb, the immuneACCESS table is reduced to in-frame sequences with V and J assigned. These tables do not hold every clone; where another copy was compared, an unresolved V gene accounts for under half, and the others remain unexplained. Across this sample there are around 72,000 clones, with more than 80% seen only once. Over 13% of the sample rests with the top ten. Sequences were obtained from blood. The receptors originated from a man aged 50-60 years in good health.

The chain is built from TRBV7-7 and TRBJ2-3; unclear D gene. Germline V gene data show CDR1 as SSHAT and CDR2 as FNYEAQ (reference sequence). Trimming pared 5 bases from V and 2 bases from J, leaving 8 bases between. The CDR3 length is 13 residues. The CDR3 spells CASSPAITDTQYF. In DNA, the CDR3 is TGTGCCAGCAGCCCGGCCATCACAGATACGCAGTATTTT.

The J gene is TRBJ2-2, the V gene TRBV19; the match to TRBD2 covers 13 bases. Germline V gives CDR1 LNHDA, CDR2 SQIVND (reference sequence). The ends lost 1 base at V and 6 bases at J; junction bases unmatched: 14. The CDR3 sequence is 20 residues long. CDR3 sequence reads: CASSIGAGLAGSGGAGELFF. CDR3 bases: TGTGCCAGTAGTATAGGGGCGGGACTAGCGGGATCCGGCGGGGCCGGGGAGCTGTTTTTT.

The CDR3 region has the DNA TGTGCCAGCAGTTCCCGGGGGAGCAATCAGCCCCAGCATTTT. Its protein is CASSSRGSNQPQHF. The chain is built from TRBV7-8 and TRBJ1-5; D possibly corresponds to TRBD1 (5 bases). Trimming shortened V by 6 bases and J by 1 base, and 10 bases separated the two germline ends. The CDR3 runs 14 residues. The germline CDR1 and CDR2 sequences are SGHVS and FQNEAQ.

CDR3 bases: TGTGCCAGCAGCTTCTCTGGGGCCAACGTCCTGACTTTC. It yields the protein CASSFSGANVLTF. V gene TRBV5-4 combines with J gene TRBJ2-6; D is undetermined. The CDR3 contains 13 residues. Germline V gene lookup returns CDR1 SGHNT and CDR2 YYREEE (reference sequence). Trimming stripped 2 bases from V and 0 bases from J, with 0 bases between.

This chain links TRBV3-1 (or the pseudogene TRBV3-2) with TRBJ2-1; the match to TRBD2 covers 15 bases. Per the germline V gene, CDR1 is LGHDT and CDR2 is YNNKEL (reference sequence). CDR3 length: 17 amino acids. V lost 6 bases, J lost 9 bases, and 12 bases stayed unmatched. DNA of the CDR3: TGTGCCAGCAGTCGGTGGACTAGCGGGAGGGGCCTAGTTGAGCAGTTCTTC. Protein product: CASSRWTSGRGLVEQFF.

The genes are TRBV3-1 (or the pseudogene TRBV3-2) and TRBJ2-7, with D perhaps matching TRBD1 (7 bases). CDR1 is LGHDT and CDR2 is YNNKEL in the germline V gene (reference sequence). The CDR3 covers 16 residues. V was shortened by 0 bases and J by 7 bases, with 19 bases between the two germline ends. CDR3 in amino acids: CASSQDRRGQSVEQYF. The CDR3 region has the DNA TGTGCCAGCAGCCAAGACCGGCGGGGACAGTCAGTGGAGCAGTACTTC.

The gene calls are TRBV5-6 and TRBJ1-2; no clear D. The CDR3 runs 11 residues. Trimming pared 6 bases from V and 8 bases from J, leaving 11 bases between. The germline V gene has CDR1 SGHDT and CDR2 YYEEEE. CDR3 sequence reads: CASTGIGGYTF. CDR3 DNA sequence: TGTGCCAGCACGGGTATCGGCGGCTACACCTTC.

This chain uses TRBV27 with TRBJ1-2; D may be TRBD1 (5 bases). CDR3 length: 17 amino acids. Looked up from germline, CDR1 is MNHEY and CDR2 is SMNVEV (reference sequence). V was cut by 5 bases and J by 2 bases, with 21 bases left in between. CDR3 nucleotides: TGTGCCAGCAGTCCCGGGACGGATCACACTCGGAACTATGGCTACACCTTC. It yields the protein CASSPGTDHTRNYGYTF.

V gene TRBV19 combines with J gene TRBJ1-2; D not certain. Trimming pared 5 bases from V and 4 bases from J, leaving 17 bases between. CDR1 is LNHDA and CDR2 is SQIVND in the germline V gene (reference sequence). CDR3 length equals 15 residues. DNA of the CDR3: TGTGCCAGTAGTTTGTTGATCACGGCGGGCTATGGCTACACCTTC. Encoded protein: CASSLLITAGYGYTF.

The genes are TRBV4-3 and TRBJ2-2; the D gene is possibly TRBD2 (5 bases). There are 16 residues in the CDR3. Trimming shortened V by 0 bases and J by 1 base, and 9 bases separated the two germline ends. The germline V gene encodes CDR1 LGHNA and CDR2 YSLEER. Here the CDR3 reads CASSQDFGGNTGELFF. CDR3 in DNA: TGCGCCAGCAGCCAAGATTTTGGAGGGAACACCGGGGAGCTGTTTTTT.

The chain couples TRBV5-3 to TRBJ1-2; TRBD1 is a possible D gene (5 bases). TRBV5-3 is an ORF, with its function uncertain. The ends were cut back, 4 bases at V and 4 bases at J, with 20 bases in the middle. The CDR3 has 16 amino acids. The CDR3 DNA reads TGTGCCAGAAGCCTAGGCTGGGACGGGGGGGGCTATGGCTACACCTTC. It encodes CARSLGWDGGGYGYTF.

The chain carries TRBV6-5 and TRBJ2-5, with D possibly TRBD1 on 5 matching bases. The CDR3 length is 13 residues. The V end was cut by 6 bases, the J end by 1 base, with 9 bases between. Germline lookup yields CDR1 MNHEY and CDR2 SVGAGI. The chain's CDR3 is CASSLGVQETQYF. Here the CDR3 DNA reads TGTGCCAGCAGCTTAGGGGTCCAAGAGACCCAGTACTTC.

This sequence joins TRBV20-1 and TRBJ1-6; 7 positions match TRBD1. Per germline, CDR1 DFQATT and CDR2 SNEGSKA (reference sequence). This CDR3 spans 17 amino acids. J was trimmed by 3 bases and V by 3 bases; bases with no gene match: 11. The CDR3 nucleotides read TGCAGTGCTAGTTCAAAGCCGGGACAGCTCTATAATTCACCCCTCCACTTT. As protein: CSASSKPGQLYNSPLHF.

The genes are TRBV2 and TRBJ1-2; D perhaps matches TRBD1 (6 bases). Per the germline V gene, CDR1 is SNHLY and CDR2 is FYNNEI. The CDR3 spans 13 residues. V shed 7 bases and J shed 6 bases, with 15 bases lying between them. Written as DNA, the CDR3 is TGTGCCAGCAAAGAGCAGGGGCGGAATGGCTACACCTTC. This codes for CASKEQGRNGYTF.

The chain links TRBV24-1 to TRBJ2-1, with D uncertain. Germline CDR1 and CDR2: KGHDR and SFDVKD. The CDR3 totals 16 residues. Trimming stripped 3 bases from V and 0 bases from J, with 11 bases between. CDR3 residues: CATSDATRSSYNEQFF. CDR3 coding DNA: TGTGCCACCAGTGATGCCACAAGGAGCTCCTACAATGAGCAGTTCTTC.